Each of the 19 T cell receptor beta chains below was sequenced from the same sample in a study of PD-1 blockade in classical Hodgkin lymphoma. Every one of the patients relapsed after autologous stem cell transplantation (brentuximab vedotin exposure was variable). Some clones are missing from TCRdb's copy, which holds only in-frame ones; the method was immunoSEQ multiplex PCR. The table has 84,000 or so clones, 92% seen once; the top ten hold approximately 2.4%. This sample comprised peripheral blood mononuclear cells (PBMCs), obtained before the second cycle of nivolumab. Receptors were obtained from a human donor with classical Hodgkin lymphoma.

The chain joins TRBV28 to TRBJ1-1; a possible D gene is TRBD1 (5 bases). Germline V CDR1 and CDR2: MDHEN, SYDVKM. Trimming took off 3 bases at V and 11 bases at J, with 13 bases between the two ends. The CDR3 extends over 12 amino acids. The CDR3 sequence: CASSLRMGGAFF. The CDR3, as DNA: TGTGCCAGCAGTTTGAGAATGGGGGGGGCTTTCTTT.

This chain uses TRBV25-1 with TRBJ2-1, with 12 bases fitting TRBD1. The CDR3 has 15 residues. V lost 6 bases to trimming and J lost 8 bases; unmatched junction nucleotides: 8. Germline V gives CDR1 MGHDK, CDR2 SYGVNS. The CDR3 region has the DNA TGTGCCAGCAGAGCCCCGGGACAGGGGGCCCATGAGCAGTTCTTC. Protein: CASRAPGQGAHEQFF.

The chain is built from TRBV18 and TRBJ2-5, with 7 bases matching TRBD2. CDR1 is KGHSH and CDR2 is LQKENI in the germline V gene. J lost 1 base, V lost 4 bases, and 9 bases had no gene match. The CDR3 covers 16 residues. CDR3: CASSRGGVPTQETQYF. In nucleotides, the CDR3 is TGTGCCAGCTCACGCGGGGGTGTGCCCACCCAAGAGACCCAGTACTTC.

The chain joins TRBV19 to TRBJ1-1; D is perhaps TRBD1 (5 bases). V lost 8 bases and J 0 bases, leaving 10 bases between the germline ends. Germline lookup yields CDR1 LNHDA and CDR2 SQIVND (reference sequence). This CDR3 comprises 13 residues. As DNA, the CDR3 is TGTGCCAGTTCAGACAGTATGAACACTGAAGCTTTCTTT. Translation gives CASSDSMNTEAFF.

The rearrangement joins TRBV2 to TRBJ1-2; D unclear. The V end was cut by 3 bases, the J end by 1 base, with 18 bases between. The CDR3 spans 17 residues. Germline CDR1 is SNHLY and CDR2 is FYNNEI. Here the CDR3 DNA reads TGTGCCAGCAGTGATGACCCTTTATCCTTCTTTAACTATGGCTACACCTTC. Translating it yields CASSDDPLSFFNYGYTF.

The chain carries TRBV28 and TRBJ2-7; TRBD2 agrees at 8 bases. Per the germline V gene, CDR1 is MDHEN and CDR2 is SYDVKM. The CDR3 runs to 15 residues. V was pared by 3 bases and J by 2 bases, with 6 bases of the junction left unmatched. The CDR3 region is CASSFRLASTYEQYF. Here the CDR3 DNA reads TGTGCCAGCAGTTTCCGACTAGCGTCGACCTACGAGCAGTACTTC. Complete variable domain (other parts from reference TRBV28 and TRBJ2-7): DVKVTQSSRYLVKRTGEKVFLECVQDMDHENMFWYRQDPGLGLRLIYFSYDVKMKEKGDIPEGYSVSREKKERFSLILESASTNQTSMYLCASSFRLASTYEQYFGPGTRLTVT.

This chain uses TRBV2 with TRBJ2-2; 12 positions agree with TRBD2. From germline, CDR1 is SNHLY and CDR2 FYNNEI. The CDR3 has 15 residues. V shed 5 bases, J shed 6 bases, and the junction held 4 bases outside the gene matches. In DNA, the CDR3 is TGTGCCAGCAGTCCTAGCGGGAGGGCCGCCGGGGAGCTGTTTTTT. It is translated as CASSPSGRAAGELFF.

V usage is TRBV5-1 and J usage is TRBJ1-2, with a possible D match to TRBD1 (5 bases). V lost 0 bases and J lost 7, with 16 bases in between. The CDR3 contains 15 residues. Germline values: CDR1 SGHRS, CDR2 YFSETQ. The CDR3 is CASSLDPGKGSGYTF. CDR3 DNA: TGCGCCAGCAGCTTGGATCCAGGGAAAGGGTCTGGCTACACCTTC.

This clone appeared a single time. V gene TRBV7-2 combines with J gene TRBJ2-6; D possibly corresponds to TRBD1 (6 bases). The CDR3 totals 17 residues. Germline loops: CDR1 SGHTA, CDR2 FQGNSA. V shed 3 bases and J shed 4 bases, with 16 bases lying between them. In nucleotides, the CDR3 is TGTGCCAGCAGCTTGGATGGGGGCGCATGGGGGGCCAACGTCCTGACTTTC. Amino acids: CASSLDGGAWGANVLTF.

This clone was observed once. The chain combines TRBV2 with TRBJ2-3; the D gene is possibly TRBD1 (5 bases). V was cut by 9 bases and J by 2 bases, with 15 bases left in between. This CDR3 comprises 14 residues. CDR1 is SNHLY and CDR2 is FYNNEI in the germline V gene. CDR3 protein: CASTGWGNTDTQYF. The CDR3 bases are TGTGCCAGTACAGGTTGGGGAAACACAGATACGCAGTATTTT.

With respect to this clone: The junction and the germline gene differ at one end; a read error may be behind it. The chain has TRBV28 and TRBJ2-1, with D tentatively TRBD2 (6 bases). This CDR3 spans 16 amino acids. Germline assignment: CDR1 MDHEN and CDR2 SYDVKM. The CDR3 here is CASSLGSVQGTGVRLF. CDR3 DNA: TGTGCCAGCAGTTTAGGTTCAGTCCAGGGCACGGGAGTACGACTCTTC.

The CDR3, as DNA: TGTGCCAGCAGCTCACTCACTTACACTGAAGCTTTCTTT. This translates into CASSSLTYTEAFF. This chain uses TRBV7-3 with TRBJ1-1; no definite D call. Trimming removed 4 bases at V and 3 bases at J, with 9 bases between. This CDR3 is 13 amino acids long. Germline-derived CDR1 and CDR2 are SGHTA and FQGTGA.

The gene calls are TRBV6-6 and TRBJ1-3; D gene unclear. The CDR3 length is 16 residues. Germline CDR1 MNHNY, CDR2 SVGAGI (reference sequence). Trimming shortened V by 0 bases and J by 4 bases, and 13 bases separated the two germline ends. The CDR3 region is CASSYSREWWGNTIYF. The CDR3 nucleotides are TGTGCCAGCAGTTACTCGCGGGAATGGTGGGGAAACACCATATATTTT.

V is TRBV27 and J is TRBJ1-2; no clear D. Trimming took off 6 bases at V and 0 bases at J, with 2 bases between the two ends. The CDR3 length is 11 residues. Germline CDR1 is MNHEY and CDR2 is SMNVEV (reference sequence). CDR3 nucleotide sequence: TGTGCCAGCAGATCTAACTATGGCTACACCTTC. Amino acids: CASRSNYGYTF.

This chain joins TRBV5-1 and TRBJ1-1; no definite D call. V was trimmed by 0 bases and J by 1 base, leaving 19 bases between them. Germline V gene sequence: CDR1 SGHRS, CDR2 YFSETQ. The CDR3 has 18 residues. The CDR3 coding sequence is TGCGCCAGCAGCTTGGGTCTGAAAGGACTTGGAGGGAACACTGAAGCTTTCTTT. Protein: CASSLGLKGLGGNTEAFF.

V usage is TRBV2 and J usage is TRBJ2-2; 8 bases are shared with TRBD2. The germline gives CDR1 SNHLY, CDR2 FYNNEI. Trimming at V came to 11 bases and at J to 4 bases, leaving 12 bases not matched to a gene. The CDR3 sequence is 15 residues long. CDR3 sequence: CALAGASGPTGELFF. The CDR3 DNA follows: TGTGCCCTCGCGGGGGCTAGCGGGCCCACCGGGGAGCTGTTTTTT.

CDR3 in DNA: TGTGCCAGTAGTTACAGGGCCGGGGCAGATACGCAGTATTTT. Encoded protein: CASSYRAGADTQYF. V and J are TRBV19 and TRBJ2-3, with D maybe TRBD1 (6 bases). CDR1 and CDR2 (germline): LNHDA, SQIVND (reference sequence). The CDR3 extends over 14 amino acids. Trimming took off 5 bases at V and 4 bases at J, with 13 bases between the two ends.

This chain connects TRBV30 to TRBJ1-1; D is perhaps TRBD1 (5 bases). The CDR3 covers 13 residues. V was pared by 8 bases and J by 1 base, with 14 bases between. The germline V gene encodes CDR1 GTSNPN and CDR2 SVGIG (reference sequence). CDR3 sequence: CALSRQGNTEAFF. In nucleotides, the CDR3 is TGTGCCCTGTCAAGGCAGGGGAACACTGAAGCTTTCTTT.

This clone showed up just once. V is TRBV10-3 and J is TRBJ1-1; D gene unclear. The germline V gene has CDR1 ENHRY and CDR2 SYGVKD. The CDR3 spans 16 residues. Trimming shortened V by 7 bases and J by 4 bases, and 22 bases separated the two germline ends. The CDR3: CAITKLNRQASTEAFF. The CDR3 bases are TGTGCCATCACCAAGCTTAATCGGCAGGCCAGCACTGAAGCTTTCTTT.